The 21 T cell receptor beta chains below all came from one sample that was sequenced in a study of T cells in Graves' hyperthyroidism and ophthalmopathy. Authors of the study amplified TCR beta CDR3 regions from RNA transcripts. The TCR CDR3 was amplified in a first-round RT-PCR using the HTBI primer set. MiXCR, applied by TCRdb to the multiplex PCR reads, yields one record per CDR3 protein. This table has 650,000 to 850,000 distinct CDR3 sequences, over 15% appearing once. The sample comprised blood. These receptors originate from a woman aged 50 to 60 with Graves' hyperthyroidism that later progressed to Graves' ophthalmopathy.

This clonotype appeared a few times. The rearrangement uses TRBV27 and TRBJ2-3; D possibly matches TRBD1 or TRBD2 (5 bases each). The CDR3 totals 13 residues. Trimming pared 3 bases from V and 9 bases from J, leaving 13 bases between. Germline loops: CDR1 MNHEY, CDR2 SMNVEV (reference sequence). CDR3 protein: CASSFPGAATQYF. CDR3 DNA sequence: TGTGCCAGCAGTTTCCCCGGGGCTGCGACGCAGTATTTT.

The genes are TRBV7-6 and TRBJ1-4, with D unclear. The CDR3 length is 15 residues. The V gene lost 0 bases and the J gene lost 5 bases, with 10 bases spanning the gap. From germline, CDR1 is SGHVS and CDR2 FNYEAQ. CDR3 nucleotides: TGTGCCAGCAGCTTAGCAGGATCGGGGAATGAAAAACTGTTTTTT. It encodes CASSLAGSGNEKLFF.

This clonotype appeared many times. The rearrangement joins TRBV11-2 to TRBJ2-3, with 9 bases matching TRBD2. The junction had 3 bases not matched to a gene; V was cut back by 0 bases and J by 2 bases. The CDR3 has 16 residues. Germline CDR1 and CDR2: SGHAT and FQNNGV. The CDR3 is CASSLEGGGVTDTQYF. In DNA, the CDR3 is TGTGCCAGCAGCTTAGAGGGCGGGGGGGTCACAGATACGCAGTATTTT.

In its sample, this clonotype was seen a few times. The rearrangement joins TRBV27 to TRBJ1-1, with unresolved D. V lost 4 bases and J lost 3, with 9 bases in between. This CDR3 spans 13 amino acids. Looked up from germline, CDR1 is MNHEY and CDR2 is SMNVEV (reference sequence). DNA for the CDR3: TGTGCCAGCAGTTACCTCCGGGACACTGAAGCTTTCTTT. It encodes CASSYLRDTEAFF.

This clonotype has a handful of counts. The J gene is TRBJ1-2, the V gene TRBV12-3 or TRBV12-4, with 11 bases aligning to TRBD1. This CDR3 is built from 18 residues. V shed 3 bases, J shed 2 bases, and the junction held 11 bases outside the gene matches. The CDR3 DNA follows: TGTGCCAGCAGTTTGACCCTCGGGACAGGGGGGAGAAACTATGGCTACACCTTC. This encodes CASSLTLGTGGRNYGYTF.

This clonotype was recorded a few times. The gene calls are TRBV7-9 and TRBJ1-5; D is possibly TRBD1 (6 bases). Trimming shortened V by 1 base and J by 7 bases, and 17 bases separated the two germline ends. CDR3 length: 16 residues. Per germline, CDR1 SEHNR and CDR2 FQNEAQ (reference sequence). In nucleotides, the CDR3 is TGTGCCAGCAGCTTAGTTCGTCAGGGGAGAGGCCAGCCCCAGCATTTT. Its protein product is CASSLVRQGRGQPQHF.

As concerns this clonotype: A much larger clonotype is one base distant, so this may be a read error. V and J are TRBV7-9 and TRBJ2-7, with 7 bases that match TRBD1. CDR1 and CDR2 (germline): SEHNR, FQNEAQ (reference sequence). The V and J ends lost 4 bases and 13 bases, in that order; junction bases with no gene match: 22. This CDR3 region has 16 residues. In DNA, the CDR3 is TGTGCCAGCAGCTCCCATTCCGGGACAGAGGGCAATGGGCAATACTTC. Translated: CASSSHSGTEGNGQYF.

This clonotype was counted at least ten times. The chain has TRBV27 and TRBJ2-5; 8 bases are a match to TRBD2. Per germline, CDR1 MNHEY and CDR2 SMNVEV (reference sequence). With V trimmed by 7 bases and J by 5 bases, 15 bases remained unmatched. The CDR3 has 16 amino acids. CDR3 loop: CASILTTSEGEETQYF. As DNA, the CDR3 is TGTGCCAGCATCCTAACGACTAGCGAGGGAGAGGAGACCCAGTACTTC.

This clonotype occurred a few times. The J gene is TRBJ1-1, the V gene TRBV20-1, with TRBD1 matching 7 bases. The J segment lost 3 bases and the V segment lost 7 bases, leaving 17 bases of the junction unmatched. Per the germline V gene, CDR1 is DFQATT and CDR2 is SNEGSKA (reference sequence). The CDR3 extends over 16 amino acids. This chain's CDR3 is CSVTGSLTGRDTEAFF. The CDR3 DNA reads as TGCAGTGTAACGGGGTCGCTGACAGGGAGAGACACTGAAGCTTTCTTT.

This clonotype was detected only a few times. The chain has TRBV6-5 and TRBJ2-5; 7 bases align to TRBD2. The germline gives CDR1 MNHEY, CDR2 SVGAGI. Trimming cost V 0 bases and J 4 bases; bases outside gene matches: 5. This CDR3 has 15 residues. The CDR3 loop reads CASSYSGGRGETQYF. For the CDR3, the DNA is TGTGCCAGCAGTTACTCGGGAGGGAGGGGAGAGACCCAGTACTTC.

This chain joins TRBV29-1 and TRBJ2-3; D is uncertain. This CDR3 has 13 residues. Germline values: CDR1 SQVTM, CDR2 ANQGSEA. The germline V and J ends were trimmed by 3 bases and 2 bases, with 9 bases remaining between them. The CDR3 sequence: CSVDRQSTDTQYF. The CDR3 DNA follows: TGCAGCGTTGACAGGCAGTCCACAGATACGCAGTATTTT.

This clonotype was picked up a small number of times. The chain is built from TRBV7-3 and TRBJ1-1, with TRBD1 matching 12 bases. Unmatched junction bases numbered 11, after V lost 1 base and J lost 5 bases. Germline assignment: CDR1 SGHTA and CDR2 FQGTGA. The length of the CDR3 is 18 residues. CDR3 sequence (DNA): TGTGCCAGCAGCTTAAAGCTATTCCGGGACAGGGGGCCGACTGAAGCTTTCTTT. Its translation: CASSLKLFRDRGPTEAFF.

Here the CDR3 reads CASSFLADTQYF. Here the CDR3 DNA reads TGTGCCAGCAGTTTTCTAGCAGATACGCAGTATTTT. The chain links TRBV12-3 or TRBV12-4 to TRBJ2-3; D remains unclear. CDR3 length: 12 residues. The germline V and J ends were trimmed by 3 bases and 4 bases, with 5 bases remaining between them.

This clonotype appeared a few times. The chain carries TRBV6-1 and TRBJ1-4; 7 positions match TRBD1. CDR3 length: 15 amino acids. The ends lost 5 bases at V and 4 bases at J; junction bases unmatched: 7. The germline V gene has CDR1 MNHNS and CDR2 SASEGT. The CDR3 protein is CASSYLPGGNEKLFF. CDR3 nucleotide sequence: TGTGCCAGCAGTTATTTACCAGGGGGTAATGAAAAACTGTTTTTT.

This chain uses TRBV4-2 with TRBJ1-2; the match to TRBD1 covers 11 bases. Germline V CDR1 and CDR2: LGHNA, YNFKEQ. V lost 3 bases to trimming and J lost 3 bases; unmatched junction nucleotides: 3. This CDR3 has 15 residues. CDR3 in DNA: TGTGCCAGCAGCCAGGACAGGGGGCAATACTATGGCTACACCTTC. As protein: CASSQDRGQYYGYTF.

This clonotype was counted many times. This chain uses TRBV5-4 with TRBJ2-3; the D is unclear. Germline V gene data show CDR1 as SGHNT and CDR2 as YYREEE (reference sequence). Trimming pared 2 bases from V and 2 bases from J, leaving 9 bases between. The CDR3 covers 14 residues. The CDR3 nucleotides are TGTGCCAGCAGCTTATCGACGCCCACAGATACGCAGTATTTT. Protein product: CASSLSTPTDTQYF.

This clonotype was counted a few times. The CDR3 DNA is TGCAGCGTTGACAGGGGGAACACTGAAGCTTTCTTT. This codes for CSVDRGNTEAFF. The rearrangement uses TRBV29-1 and TRBJ1-1, with D possibly being TRBD1 (6 bases). This CDR3 comprises 12 residues. V lost 3 bases to trimming and J lost 1 base, with 6 bases between them. Germline-derived CDR1 and CDR2 are SQVTM and ANQGSEA.

The sample holds many counts of this clonotype. The chain links TRBV5-8 to TRBJ1-1, with a weak D call TRBD1 (5 bases). Germline CDR1 SGHTS, CDR2 YDEGEE. V was trimmed by 0 bases and J by 7 bases, leaving 10 bases between them. CDR3 length: 13 amino acids. CDR3 in amino acids: CASSLVGGGEAFF. For the CDR3, the DNA is TGTGCCAGCAGCTTGGTGGGGGGGGGTGAAGCTTTCTTT.

This sequence joins TRBV6-1 and TRBJ1-2; D call uncertain. Germline assignment: CDR1 MNHNS and CDR2 SASEGT. The V gene lost 2 bases and the J gene lost 2 bases, with 9 bases spanning the gap. The CDR3 consists of 14 residues. This CDR3 reads CASSETSRNYGYTF. The CDR3 nucleotides are TGTGCCAGCAGTGAAACAAGCAGGAACTATGGCTACACCTTC.

This clonotype was observed a few times. This chain joins TRBV11-2 and TRBJ2-2; maybe TRBD2 (6 bases). Looked up from germline, CDR1 is SGHAT and CDR2 is FQNNGV. V was shortened by 1 base and J by 3 bases, with 9 bases between the two germline ends. This CDR3 spans 15 amino acids. The CDR3 region is CASSLVGGDTGELFF. DNA for the CDR3: TGTGCCAGCAGCTTAGTGGGGGGAGACACCGGGGAGCTGTTTTTT.

Many counts were recorded for this clonotype. The genes are TRBV7-8 and TRBJ1-1, with TRBD1 identical over 9 bases. V lost 3 bases, J lost 4 bases, and 6 bases stayed unmatched. Germline-derived CDR1 and CDR2 are SGHVS and FQNEAQ. CDR3 length: 15 amino acids. The CDR3 region is CASSFPQGAGTEAFF. In nucleotides, the CDR3 is TGTGCCAGCAGCTTTCCACAGGGGGCTGGCACTGAAGCTTTCTTT. Full variable domain (remainder filled in from reference TRBV7-8 and TRBJ1-1): GAGVSQSPRYKVAKRGQDVALRCDPISGHVSLFWYQQALGQGPEFLTYFQNEAQLDKSGLPSDRFFAERPEGSVSTLKIQRTQQEDSAVYLCASSFPQGAGTEAFFGQGTRLTVV.